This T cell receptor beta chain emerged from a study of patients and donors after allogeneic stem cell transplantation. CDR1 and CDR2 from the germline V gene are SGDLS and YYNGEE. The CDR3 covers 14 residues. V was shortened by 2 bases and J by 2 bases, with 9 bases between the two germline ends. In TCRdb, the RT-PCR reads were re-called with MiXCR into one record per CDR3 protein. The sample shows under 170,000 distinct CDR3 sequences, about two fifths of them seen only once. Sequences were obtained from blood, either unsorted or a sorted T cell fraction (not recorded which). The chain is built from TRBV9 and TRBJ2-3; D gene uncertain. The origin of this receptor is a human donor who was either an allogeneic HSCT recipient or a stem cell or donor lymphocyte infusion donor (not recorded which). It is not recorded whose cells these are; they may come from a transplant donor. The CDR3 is CASSVGQVTDTQYF. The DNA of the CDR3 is TGTGCCAGCAGCGTGGGCCAGGTCACAGATACGCAGTATTTT.